The 16 T cell receptor beta chains listed next were all sequenced from one sample in a study of blood T cell repertoires in COVID-19. Method: immunoSEQ multiplex PCR; TCRdb's copy keeps in-frame clones and lacks some. The table shows 200,000 or so clones, with about nine tenths occurring only once. The specimen was peripheral blood. The receptors shown here come from a woman aged 60-75 years with acute or convalescent COVID-19.

This clone showed up just a few times. Compared with germline, one end of the junction differs, possibly owing to a read error. The rearrangement links TRBV5-1 to TRBJ2-7; D may be TRBD2 (6 bases). There are 17 residues in the CDR3. Germline loops: CDR1 SGHRS, CDR2 YFSETQ. The CDR3 DNA is TGCGCCAGCAGCTCGTACGTTCCGGGACTCCCCTCCCACGAGCAGTACTTC. This codes for CASSSYVPGLPSHEQYF.

This clone was counted a single time. The chain joins TRBV30 to TRBJ2-1, with TRBD2 as a possible D gene (6 bases). Trimming took 3 bases from V and 7 from J, leaving 19 bases between them. There are 15 residues in the CDR3. Germline V gene data show CDR1 as GTSNPN and CDR2 as SVGIG (reference sequence). CDR3: CAWRLDYPRENEQFF. CDR3 DNA: TGTGCCTGGAGATTGGACTACCCGCGAGAAAATGAGCAGTTCTTC.

This chain connects TRBV19 to TRBJ2-7, with 7 positions matching TRBD1. The germline CDR1 and CDR2 sequences are LNHDA and SQIVND (reference sequence). There are 13 residues in the CDR3. Trimming cost V 3 bases and J 5 bases; bases outside gene matches: 4. CDR3: CASSMQGDHEQYF. The DNA of the CDR3 is TGTGCCAGTAGTATGCAGGGGGACCACGAGCAGTACTTC.

This clone came up many times. The chain carries TRBV24-1 and TRBJ2-2; 9 bases line up with TRBD1. Germline V gives CDR1 KGHDR, CDR2 SFDVKD. The V and J ends lost 0 bases and 6 bases, in that order; junction bases with no gene match: 10. The CDR3 sequence is 18 residues long. CDR3 sequence (DNA): TGTGCCACCAGTGATTTGCTGAATCCTACAGGGGGCTCCGGGGAGCTGTTTTTT. Translation: CATSDLLNPTGGSGELFF.

The chain recombines TRBV15 with TRBJ1-2, with D uncertain. V lost 0 bases and J lost 7, with 12 bases in between. The CDR3 contains 14 residues. Germline V gene lookup returns CDR1 LNHNV and CDR2 YYDKDF (reference sequence). This CDR3 reads CATSRDRAGLGYTF. The CDR3 bases are TGTGCCACCAGCAGAGATAGGGCGGGTCTTGGCTACACCTTC. Together with reference TRBV15 and TRBJ1-2, the CDR3 gives the full variable domain: DAMVIQNPRYQVTQFGKPVTLSCSQTLNHNVMYWYQQKSSQAPKLLFHYYDKDFNNEADTPDNFQSRRPNTSFCFLDIRSPGLGDTAMYLCATSRDRAGLGYTFGSGTRLTVV.

The chain is built from TRBV5-4 and TRBJ2-1, with D possibly TRBD1 on 5 matching bases. Germline V gives CDR1 SGHNT, CDR2 YYREEE (reference sequence). V lost 3 bases and J lost 8, with 15 bases in between. The CDR3 consists of 14 residues. The chain's CDR3 is CASSYSFRVDEQFF. The DNA for the CDR3 is TGTGCCAGCAGCTACTCCTTCAGGGTGGATGAGCAGTTCTTC.

V usage is TRBV24-1 and J usage is TRBJ2-1; 9 bases are shared with TRBD1. CDR3 size: 15 residues. V shed 4 bases and J 8 bases; nucleotides not matched to a gene: 8. Per germline, CDR1 KGHDR and CDR2 SFDVKD. CDR3 loop: CATSDSGTGKHEQFF. CDR3 nucleotide sequence: TGTGCCACCAGTGACTCCGGGACAGGGAAGCATGAGCAGTTCTTC.

The chain joins TRBV5-1 to TRBJ1-4, with 11 nucleotides matching TRBD1. Germline V gives CDR1 SGHRS, CDR2 YFSETQ. Trimming at V came to 0 bases and at J to 7 bases, leaving 2 bases not matched to a gene. The CDR3 runs 15 residues. The CDR3 DNA follows: TGCGCCAGCAGCTTGGCCGGGACAGGGGGTGAAAAACTGTTTTTT. Its translation is CASSLAGTGGEKLFF.

The chain couples TRBV28 to TRBJ1-2; 9 bases line up with TRBD1. The CDR3 runs 15 residues. J lost 7 bases, V lost 8 bases, and 14 bases had no gene match. Germline V CDR1 and CDR2: MDHEN, SYDVKM. The CDR3 sequence is CASYTHRGQGFGYTF. CDR3 nucleotide sequence: TGTGCCAGCTACACGCATCGGGGACAGGGTTTTGGCTACACCTTC.

The sample holds a few counts of this clone. V is TRBV3-1 (or the pseudogene TRBV3-2) and J is TRBJ1-5; D might be TRBD1 (6 bases). Germline loops: CDR1 LGHDT, CDR2 YNNKEL (reference sequence). The V and J ends lost 3 bases and 3 bases respectively, with 12 bases between them. The length of the CDR3 is 15 residues. The CDR3 here is CASSQAGAPNQPQHF. For the CDR3, the DNA is TGTGCCAGCAGCCAGGCAGGGGCGCCCAATCAGCCCCAGCATTTT.

The chain joins TRBV6-5 to TRBJ1-2; tentatively, D is TRBD1 (5 bases). Trimming left V 5 bases short and J 0 bases short, with 7 bases between. The CDR3 runs to 13 residues. CDR1 MNHEY and CDR2 SVGAGI come from the germline V gene. The CDR3 region has the DNA TGTGCCAGCAGTCAGACAGCTAACTATGGCTACACCTTC. This encodes CASSQTANYGYTF.

The chain couples TRBV5-5 to TRBJ2-2; TRBD2 aligns across 12 bases. CDR1 and CDR2 (germline): SGHKS, YYEKEE (reference sequence). The CDR3 runs 17 residues. The V gene end was trimmed by 4 bases and the J gene end by 0 bases; junction bases not matched to a gene: 4. The CDR3 loop reads CASSQGLAGSNTGELFF. As DNA, the CDR3 is TGTGCCAGCAGCCAGGGACTAGCGGGCTCGAACACCGGGGAGCTGTTTTTT.

This chain links TRBV10-1 with TRBJ2-3; D may be TRBD1 (6 bases). CDR3 length: 16 residues. Germline CDR1 WNHNN, CDR2 SYGVQD (reference sequence). Between the trimmed V and J ends, which lost 3 bases and 4 bases, there was a span of 17 bases. CDR3 amino acids: CASSDTGSIFSDTQYF. In DNA form, the CDR3 reads TGCGCCAGCAGTGACACAGGGTCAATTTTTTCAGATACGCAGTATTTT.

The sample holds one count of this clone. The chain has TRBV7-9 and TRBJ2-7, with 11 bases identical to TRBD2. V lost 4 bases and J lost 2; bases outside the gene matches: 7. The CDR3 sequence is 16 residues long. The germline V gene has CDR1 SEHNR and CDR2 FQNEAQ (reference sequence). This CDR3 is CASSYFPGLAAYEQYF. CDR3 sequence (DNA): TGTGCCAGCAGCTACTTTCCGGGACTAGCGGCCTACGAGCAGTACTTC.

The gene calls are TRBV11-2 and TRBJ2-7; the match to TRBD1 covers 9 bases. CDR3 length equals 14 residues. CDR1 is SGHAT, CDR2 FQNNGV, per germline. V lost 1 base, J lost 6 bases, and 4 bases stayed unmatched. In DNA form, the CDR3 reads TGTGCCAGCAGCTTAGCGGGACAGGGTCTCGAGCAGTACTTC. Translated: CASSLAGQGLEQYF.

This rearrangement joins TRBV9 to TRBJ1-1; TRBD1 might be the D (6 bases). Germline lookup yields CDR1 SGDLS and CDR2 YYNGEE. V shed 3 bases and J shed 0 bases, with 12 bases lying between them. This CDR3 region has 15 residues. The CDR3 region has the DNA TGTGCCAGCAGCGCGACAGGCCTCATGAACACTGAAGCTTTCTTT. Translation: CASSATGLMNTEAFF.